Listed below are T cell receptor beta chains from one sample, sequenced in a study of T cells in Graves' hyperthyroidism and ophthalmopathy. TCRdb re-analysed the multiplex PCR reads in MiXCR, keeping a single row per CDR3 protein. The table includes some 760,000 distinct CDR3 sequences, 12% to 15% detected once. Sequencing used blood. The receptors shown here come from a woman aged 18-35 years with Graves' hyperthyroidism. The CDR3 runs from the conserved cysteine through the conserved F or W. Fields, in order: CDR3 DNA, CDR3 protein, D gene, J gene, V gene, clone size. The D gene is left open where the match is weak. A clone size is listed for some rows: how often the clone was seen (once, few, many), or a class if it is expanded.

TGCAGCGTTGAAGATCAACCAGCGGGAGGGCCAGATACGCAGTATTTT	CSVEDQPAGGPDTQYF	TRBD2	TRBJ2-3	TRBV29-1	many
TGTGCCAGCAGCGTAACAGACAGCGTTTATGAAAAACTGTTTTTT	CASSVTDSVYEKLFF	-	TRBJ1-4	TRBV9	-
TGTGCCAGCAGCCAAGATTCTTTAGCGGGAGCGCGCACAGATACGCAGTATTTT	CASSQDSLAGARTDTQYF	TRBD2	TRBJ2-3	TRBV3-1	-
TGTGCCAGCAGCTCGGGACAGGCTCGACAAATGGGCTATGGCTACACCTTC	CASSSGQARQMGYGYTF	TRBD1	TRBJ1-2	TRBV7-2	few
TGTGCCAGCAGTTCCCGGACTCCTTCGGAGACCCAGTACTTC	CASSSRTPSETQYF	-	TRBJ2-5	TRBV12-3/TRBV12-4	many
TGTGCCAGCGCCCGGACAGGGGAGGTAACTGAAGCTTTCTTT	CASARTGEVTEAFF	TRBD1	TRBJ1-1	TRBV19	-
TGTGCCAGTAGCTCAGATATTGGCCATGAGCAGTTCTTC	CASSSDIGHEQFF	-	TRBJ2-1	TRBV19	-
TGTGCCAGCAGTTTATTCATCGGGACAGGACCCACAGATACGCAGTATTTT	CASSLFIGTGPTDTQYF	TRBD1	TRBJ2-3	TRBV12-3/TRBV12-4	few
TGTGCCAGCAGCGCCCGGAAGGGTGGCGATTCACCCCTCCACTTT	CASSARKGGDSPLHF	-	TRBJ1-6	TRBV7-9	-
TGTGCCAGCAGTTTATCATCGGCTAGCGGGTACAATGAGCAGTTCTTC	CASSLSSASGYNEQFF	TRBD2	TRBJ2-1	TRBV28	many
TGCGCCAGCAGCCGCGTATTAGATCAGCCCCAGCATTTT	CASSRVLDQPQHF	-	TRBJ1-5	TRBV4-1	many
TGTGCCAGCAGACTAGGGACGGGGGCCAAAAACATTCAGTACTTC	CASRLGTGAKNIQYF	-	TRBJ2-4	TRBV6-2/TRBV6-3	-
TGTGCCAGCAGCTTCTTTGGGACAGGGTCTGAAAAACTGTTTTTT	CASSFFGTGSEKLFF	TRBD1	TRBJ1-4	TRBV7-2	-
TGTGCCACCAGTGATAGAACAGGGCTGGGGAAGAATGAGCAGTTCTTC	CATSDRTGLGKNEQFF	-	TRBJ2-1	TRBV24-1	many
TGCGCCAGCAGCCAAGGCAGGGGACTCTATGGCTACACCTTC	CASSQGRGLYGYTF	-	TRBJ1-2	TRBV4-1	few
TGTGCCAGCAGCCCCTCGCGGCAGGCCTACTATGGCTACACCTTC	CASSPSRQAYYGYTF	-	TRBJ1-2	TRBV12-3/TRBV12-4	many
TGTGCCAGCTCCCGAGAGACCCAGTACTTC	CASSRETQYF	-	TRBJ2-5	TRBV7-9	many
TGTGCCAGCAGCTTTCAGGGGGAGCAGTACTTC	CASSFQGEQYF	-	TRBJ2-7	TRBV7-9	few
TGTGCCAGCATCCAGGGAATTCACTATGGCTACACCTTC	CASIQGIHYGYTF	-	TRBJ1-2	TRBV2	many
TGTGCCAGTAGTTTAGCGGGGACCTCCTACAATGAGCAGTTCTTC	CASSLAGTSYNEQFF	TRBD2	TRBJ2-1	TRBV19	few
TGTGCCAGCAGTCAACAAGTAGCGGACTCCTACGAGCAGTACTTC	CASSQQVADSYEQYF	-	TRBJ2-7	TRBV6-1	few
TGCAGTGCCAGGGGGGACGGTGCCTCTGGAAACACCATATATTTT	CSARGDGASGNTIYF	TRBD1	TRBJ1-3	TRBV20-1	-
TGTGCCTTGCGGGACAACTCCTACGAGCAGTACTTC	CALRDNSYEQYF	-	TRBJ2-7	TRBV30	many
TGCAGTGCTGCCTGGGTAGTCGTTCCCACAGATACGCAGTATTTT	CSAAWVVVPTDTQYF	-	TRBJ2-3	TRBV20-1	many
TGTGCCAGCTCCTCATATGGGATTCCGGATTACACGGGCACAGATACGCAGTATTTT	CASSSYGIPDYTGTDTQYF	-	TRBJ2-3	TRBV18	-
TGTGCCAGCAGTTTGATGGGGTCCGAGTTCTTC	CASSLMGSEFF	-	TRBJ2-1	TRBV28	-
TGTGCCAGCAGTTTTGAGAGACACAATGAGCAGTTCTTC	CASSFERHNEQFF	-	TRBJ2-1	TRBV12-3/TRBV12-4	few
TGTGCCAGCAGTTTGGGGCTAGCGGGGGTCGTAGAGCAGTACTTC	CASSLGLAGVVEQYF	TRBD2	TRBJ2-7	TRBV28	many
TGTGCCAGCAGTCCCCCCTCCGGGACAGTCACAGATACGCAGTATTTT	CASSPPSGTVTDTQYF	TRBD1	TRBJ2-3	TRBV12-3/TRBV12-4	-
TGTGCCAGCAGTTTAGGGGGACGTTCAAATGGCTACACCTTC	CASSLGGRSNGYTF	-	TRBJ1-2	TRBV28	-
TGTGCCAGCAGCCCCCCCACTAGCACCAAAGAGACCCAGTACTTC	CASSPPTSTKETQYF	-	TRBJ2-5	TRBV7-9	many
TGTGCCAGCAGCCTTTCGGGCGCGGGACTAGCGGAATACAATGAGCAGTTCTTC	CASSLSGAGLAEYNEQFF	TRBD2	TRBJ2-1	TRBV6-1	many
TGTGCCAGCTCACCACCCGGCAGGGTCGGAGGAGACGGGGAGCTGTTTTTT	CASSPPGRVGGDGELFF	-	TRBJ2-2	TRBV18	few
TGTGCCAGCAGCTTCGCCGAGTCCACTGAAGCTTTCTTT	CASSFAESTEAFF	-	TRBJ1-1	TRBV7-9	many
TGTGCCAGCGAAAATTCGGCAGGGCCCTACGAGCAGTACTTC	CASENSAGPYEQYF	-	TRBJ2-7	TRBV7-2	many
TGTGCCAGCAGTCTACAACTCACCACCTACGAGCAGTACTTC	CASSLQLTTYEQYF	-	TRBJ2-7	TRBV27	many
TGTGCCAGCAGTGAGGCCGATCTAGCTAACTATGGCTACACCTTC	CASSEADLANYGYTF	-	TRBJ1-2	TRBV28	many
TGTGCCAGCAGCTTGGGACTTCTCACAGATACGCAGTATTTT	CASSLGLLTDTQYF	-	TRBJ2-3	TRBV5-5	many
TGTGCCAGCAGTTACACGGGAGCCGGGGAGCTGTTTTTT	CASSYTGAGELFF	-	TRBJ2-2	TRBV6-5	-
TGTGCCAGCAGCTACGGGGGCGTAAGCTCTGGGGCCAACGTCCTGACTTTC	CASSYGGVSSGANVLTF	-	TRBJ2-6	TRBV7-3	-
TGCAGCGTTGTTAGGGACACTGAAGCTTTCTTT	CSVVRDTEAFF	-	TRBJ1-1	TRBV29-1	many
TGTGCCAGCTCACCACGGGACAGGGTCTACGAGCAGTACTTC	CASSPRDRVYEQYF	TRBD1	TRBJ2-7	TRBV18	many
TGTGCCAGCAACCGGGACACGGGGGAGACCCAGTACTTC	CASNRDTGETQYF	-	TRBJ2-5	TRBV3-1	many
TGTGCCAGCAGTTCCACTGACAGGGACATTCAGTACTTC	CASSSTDRDIQYF	TRBD1	TRBJ2-4	TRBV6-1	many
TGTGCCAGCAGCCAAGATCGGAGGGAGACCCAGTACTTC	CASSQDRRETQYF	-	TRBJ2-5	TRBV7-2	many
TGTGCCAGCAGCGGCGAGGGGATATGGGTATATAGCAATCAGCCCCAGCATTTT	CASSGEGIWVYSNQPQHF	-	TRBJ1-5	TRBV28	few
TGTGCCAGCAGTGCTTTCGGAGGACAGTTCAATTACGAGCAGTACTTC	CASSAFGGQFNYEQYF	-	TRBJ2-7	TRBV2	many
TGCGCCAGCAGCGCAAACCCGGGAGACCACTACACCTTC	CASSANPGDHYTF	-	TRBJ1-2	TRBV5-1	once
TGTGCCAGCGGCCGGACAGGACAGGCAAGCCAAAAACTGGTTTTT	CASGRTGQASQKLVF	TRBD1	TRBJ1-4	TRBV6-1	few
TGCAGTGCTAGAGATCTCTACTGGCGGGAGGGGTTGAATGAGCAGTTCTTC	CSARDLYWREGLNEQFF	TRBD2	TRBJ2-1	TRBV20-1	few
TGCAGCGTTGAAGAAGTTAATGGCTACACCTTC	CSVEEVNGYTF	-	TRBJ1-2	TRBV29-1	few
TGCGCCAGCAGTGAGTTCGGGGGCCTGACTGAAGCTTTCTTT	CASSEFGGLTEAFF	-	TRBJ1-1	TRBV10-2	-
TGTGCCAGCAGTTACGGACAGACGAACACTGAAGCTTTCTTT	CASSYGQTNTEAFF	-	TRBJ1-1	TRBV6-5	many
TGTGCCAGCAGCTTGAGGCTCACCGGGCGAGGAAACACCATATATTTT	CASSLRLTGRGNTIYF	-	TRBJ1-3	TRBV5-8	-
TGTGCCAGCACCAACGGGGGCGCAGGACCAGGCTACACCTTC	CASTNGGAGPGYTF	-	TRBJ1-2	TRBV6-1	few
TGTGCCAGCAGTTCCGGCGGGGGGATCTCTGGAAACACCATATATTTT	CASSSGGGISGNTIYF	-	TRBJ1-3	TRBV28	-
TGTGCCAGCAGTTCCCGGGCCCGGAGGGTCACTGAAGCTTTCTTT	CASSSRARRVTEAFF	-	TRBJ1-1	TRBV27	few
TGTGCCAGCAGTTCCGGGGACTACTGGGGGACCCAGTACTTC	CASSSGDYWGTQYF	TRBD2	TRBJ2-5	TRBV27	many
TGTGCCAGCAGCCTCGGACTAGCACCTGGAGAAGAGACCCAGTACTTC	CASSLGLAPGEETQYF	TRBD2	TRBJ2-5	TRBV11-2	many